Listed here is a single T cell receptor beta chain. Its antigen is still unknown. This sample was taken from a study of tumor and adjacent non-tumor tissue in lung cancer. Study details: Stage I to III disease affected about ten men and 5 women aged roughly 31 to 76. Study-level points and caveats: Shorter survival was associated with higher TCR diversity in tumors. Tumor tissue had significantly higher TCR diversity than normal lung.

A modified ARM-PCR protocol with three rounds of nested PCR amplified TCRbeta. TCRdb reprocessed the multiplex PCR reads via MiXCR and lists one record per CDR3 protein. The sample consists of 90,000 to 130,000 distinct CDR3 sequences, around 82% of them appearing once. The germline V gene has CDR1 MNHNS and CDR2 SASEGT. Between the trimmed V and J ends, which lost 7 bases and 4 bases, there was a span of 11 bases. CDR3 size: 12 residues. This sample's RNA came from whole unsorted tissue. The source is a man in his 70s with non-small cell lung cancer. The chain combines TRBV6-1 with TRBJ2-7; no reliable D call. The sequencing input was lung tumor tissue. The CDR3 loop reads CASTFRSYEQYF. As DNA, the CDR3 is TGTGCCAGCACTTTCAGATCATACGAGCAGTACTTC.